This T cell receptor beta chain originates from a study of CD8+ T cells in alopecia areata. The CDR3 is made up of 15 amino acids. V dropped 5 bases and J dropped 4 bases, with 17 bases sitting between them. The germline CDR1 and CDR2 sequences are MDHEN and SYDVKM. cDNA prepared by RNA extraction and subsequent reverse transcription served as the template for sequencing. Method: immunoSEQ multiplex PCR; TCRdb's copy keeps in-frame clones and lacks some. Of around 35,000 clones in the sample, around 60% are singletons; the top ten hold 30% to 50%. Punch biopsies of lesional scalp, plus peripheral blood, were taken from alopecia areata patients. Sorting from PBMCs produced CD4+ and CD8+ T cells.

This TCR derives from a human donor with alopecia areata. The sample taken for sequencing was NKG2D-high CD8+ T cells sorted from blood. The rearrangement joins TRBV28 to TRBJ1-2; D call uncertain. The CDR3: CASSLRGRKSYGYTF. DNA for the CDR3: TGTGCCAGCAGTCTTCGCGGCAGGAAGAGCTATGGCTACACCTTC.